The 28 T cell receptor beta chains given below trace back to one sample, sequenced in a study of cytomegalovirus exposure and HLA in healthy donors. Vbeta (60) and Jbeta (13) primers were used in the PCR. TCRdb's copy holds only in-frame clones and misses some; the assay was immunoSEQ multiplex PCR. Of 130,000 to 150,000 clones in the sample, 80% were seen once. Sequencing was performed on PBMCs. The receptors come from a man aged 30-40 years in good health and CMV-seronegative.

CDR3 DNA: TGTGCCAGCAGTTACGCTGAGGATACTAACTATGGCTACACCTTC. Amino acids: CASSYAEDTNYGYTF. The chain carries TRBV6-6 and TRBJ1-2; D remains ambiguous. Germline assignment: CDR1 MNHNY and CDR2 SVGAGI (reference sequence). The V gene lost 2 bases and the J gene lost 0 bases, with 10 bases spanning the gap. The CDR3 spans 15 residues.

The chain couples TRBV7-3 to TRBJ1-1; 7 bases align to TRBD1. Losses at the gene ends were 3 bases for V and 8 bases for J; bases not matched to a gene: 3. This CDR3 is built from 12 residues. CDR1 SGHTA and CDR2 FQGTGA come from the germline V gene. As DNA, the CDR3 is TGTGCCAGCAGCTTTGGGACAGCAGAAGCTTTCTTT. Its translation is CASSFGTAEAFF.

The chain is built from TRBV13 and TRBJ2-7, with 12 bases fitting TRBD2. J gave up 4 bases and V 5 bases, and 6 bases lay outside the gene matches. The CDR3 contains 15 residues. Germline V lookup: CDR1 PRHDT, CDR2 FYEKMQ (reference sequence). The CDR3, as DNA: TGTGCCAGCAGCGCGACTAGCGGGAGAACGTACGAGCAGTACTTC. Translated: CASSATSGRTYEQYF. Drawing the rest from reference TRBV13 and TRBJ2-7, the complete variable domain is AAGVIQSPRHLIKEKRETATLKCYPIPRHDTVYWYQQGPGQDPQFLISFYEKMQSDKGSIPDRFSAQQFSDYHSELNMSSLELGDSALYFCASSATSGRTYEQYFGPGTRLTVT.

In this sample, this clone turned up once. This chain connects TRBV25-1 to TRBJ2-2; 9 bases fit TRBD2. Per germline, CDR1 MGHDK and CDR2 SYGVNS. V trimming: 4 bases; J trimming: 7 bases; junction bases outside the gene matches: 7. CDR3 size: 15 residues. In nucleotides, the CDR3 is TGTGCCAGCAGTGCCATAGCGGGAGATGGCGGGGAGCTGTTTTTT. It specifies CASSAIAGDGGELFF. The full variable domain, completed using reference TRBV25-1 and TRBJ2-2, is EADIYQTPRYLVIGTGKKITLECSQTMGHDKMYWYQQDPGMELHLIHYSYGVNSTEKGDLSSESTVSRIRTEHFPLTLESARPSHTSQYLCASSAIAGDGGELFFGEGSRLTVL.

CDR3: CASSLGSFSGANVLTF. CDR3 nucleotides: TGTGCCAGCAGCTTAGGGAGCTTCTCTGGGGCCAACGTCCTGACTTTC. The chain uses TRBV7-3 and TRBJ2-6; D is possibly TRBD2 (5 bases). The CDR3 consists of 16 residues. Trimming shortened V by 2 bases and J by 0 bases, and 8 bases separated the two germline ends. Germline V gene data show CDR1 as SGHTA and CDR2 as FQGTGA.

The rearrangement joins TRBV7-8 to TRBJ2-7; 7 nucleotides agree with TRBD2. The V and J ends lost 8 bases and 6 bases, in that order; junction bases with no gene match: 10. This CDR3 spans 13 amino acids. Germline CDR1 and CDR2: SGHVS and FQNEAQ. The CDR3 region has the DNA TGTGCCAGCTCTCGGGCTAGCGGCCGCGAGCAGTACTTC. It is translated as CASSRASGREQYF.

V and J are TRBV27 and TRBJ2-7; 7 bases line up with TRBD2. The CDR3 is made up of 13 amino acids. Germline values: CDR1 MNHEY, CDR2 SMNVEV (reference sequence). The J segment lost 4 bases and the V segment lost 4 bases, leaving 4 bases of the junction unmatched. The DNA for the CDR3 is TGTGCCAGCAGTTCAGCGGGGTATTACGAGCAGTACTTC. Translating gives CASSSAGYYEQYF.

The chain uses TRBV25-1 and TRBJ2-1; TRBD2 matches at 10 bases. The germline V gene encodes CDR1 MGHDK and CDR2 SYGVNS. J gave up 10 bases and V 3 bases, and 9 bases lay outside the gene matches. The CDR3 contains 15 residues. CDR3 sequence reads: CASSDPGSGGGEQFF. CDR3 nucleotides: TGTGCCAGCAGTGACCCTGGGAGCGGGGGGGGAGAGCAGTTCTTC.

CDR3 loop: CASSTRSPSETQYF. CDR3 coding DNA: TGTGCCAGCAGTACCAGATCCCCTTCGGAGACCCAGTACTTC. The chain combines TRBV14 with TRBJ2-5; D not resolved. This CDR3 is 14 amino acids long. Germline V gives CDR1 SGHDN, CDR2 FVKESK. V lost 6 bases to trimming and J lost 5 bases, with 16 bases between them.

The chain employs TRBV28 and TRBJ1-2; 7 bases line up with TRBD1. Germline CDR1 and CDR2: MDHEN and SYDVKM. The trim removed 11 bases at V and 2 bases at J, leaving 11 bases unmatched. CDR3 length: 14 residues. The CDR3 is CAARGQGGNYGYTF. CDR3 DNA: TGTGCCGCGAGGGGGCAGGGAGGCAACTATGGCTACACCTTC.

The rearrangement uses TRBV6-5 and TRBJ2-1; tentative D call: TRBD2 (7 bases). This CDR3 contains 15 residues. Trimming cost V 6 bases and J 7 bases, with 19 bases left between them. Germline CDR1 MNHEY, CDR2 SVGAGI. The CDR3 reads CASSKVAGEGNEQFF. CDR3 bases: TGTGCCAGCAGCAAGGTCGCAGGGGAGGGGAATGAGCAGTTCTTC.

Note on this clone: Other DNA sequences from this sample encode an identical CDR3 as well. V and J are TRBV5-1 and TRBJ1-3; TRBD1 matches at 8 bases. Per the germline V gene, CDR1 is SGHRS and CDR2 is YFSETQ. The CDR3 loop spans 15 amino acids. The J segment lost 0 bases and the V segment lost 4 bases, leaving 3 bases of the junction unmatched. This CDR3 is CASSPGQGSGNTIYF. The CDR3, as DNA: TGCGCCAGCAGCCCCGGACAGGGCTCTGGAAACACCATATATTTT.

CDR3 in amino acids: CATSRDVTGLWEKLFF. In DNA form, the CDR3 reads TGTGCCACCAGCAGAGATGTGACAGGGCTATGGGAAAAACTGTTTTTT. V gene TRBV15 combines with J gene TRBJ1-4, with 7 nucleotides matching TRBD1. The V and J ends lost 0 bases and 8 bases, in that order; junction bases with no gene match: 9. The CDR3 runs to 16 residues. Germline values: CDR1 LNHNV, CDR2 YYDKDF (reference sequence).

The CDR3 is CASSLGSSYNEQFF. The CDR3 nucleotides read TGTGCCAGCAGTCTGGGGAGCTCCTACAATGAGCAGTTCTTC. The rearrangement joins TRBV2 to TRBJ2-1; TRBD2 might be the D (5 bases). V was pared by 5 bases and J by 0 bases, with 8 bases between. CDR3 size: 14 residues. Germline V gives CDR1 SNHLY, CDR2 FYNNEI.

The DNA for the CDR3 is TGTGCCAGCACCCCCTCGGGGACCCAGTACTTC. It translates to CASTPSGTQYF. The V call is TRBV2, the J call TRBJ2-5; D remains ambiguous. Germline V gene data show CDR1 as SNHLY and CDR2 as FYNNEI. The CDR3 sequence is 11 residues long. Trimming removed 7 bases from V and 7 bases from J, with 10 bases in between.

The chain combines TRBV6-6 with TRBJ2-1; D gene ambiguous. The CDR3 extends over 12 amino acids. V shed 2 bases and J shed 8 bases, with 7 bases lying between them. Germline CDR1 reads MNHNY; CDR2 reads SVGAGI (reference sequence). In DNA, the CDR3 is TGTGCCAGCAGTTACCCTGACTATGAGCAGTTCTTC. Amino acids: CASSYPDYEQFF.

The chain joins TRBV29-1 to TRBJ2-1; no reliable D call. Looked up from germline, CDR1 is SQVTM and CDR2 is ANQGSEA. The CDR3 extends over 12 amino acids. V was clipped by 5 bases and J by 3 bases, with 8 bases between them. CDR3 region: CSVKADYNEQFF. DNA of the CDR3: TGCAGCGTTAAGGCGGACTACAATGAGCAGTTCTTC.

Only one count was recorded for this clone. The chain uses TRBV5-1 and TRBJ1-5; TRBD1 matches 7 bases. The CDR3 covers 19 residues. The V segment lost 0 bases and the J segment 3 bases; nucleotides outside the gene matches: 15. Germline V gene sequence: CDR1 SGHRS, CDR2 YFSETQ. The chain's CDR3 is CASSLDPGQPRTINQPQHF. In DNA form, the CDR3 reads TGCGCCAGCAGCTTGGACCCGGGACAGCCAAGAACCATCAATCAGCCCCAGCATTTT.

The chain recombines TRBV2 with TRBJ1-4; 9 bases fit TRBD1. Germline lookup yields CDR1 SNHLY and CDR2 FYNNEI. J lost 3 bases, V lost 7 bases, and 18 bases had no gene match. This CDR3 contains 19 residues. Here the CDR3 DNA reads TGTGCCAGCAAGACTCCCTACGGGACAGGGACTCCTGCTAATGAAAAACTGTTTTTT. Encoded protein: CASKTPYGTGTPANEKLFF.

This chain connects TRBV19 to TRBJ2-7; TRBD1 aligns across 8 bases. Per germline, CDR1 LNHDA and CDR2 SQIVND (reference sequence). The CDR3 runs to 15 residues. Trimming at V came to 5 bases and at J to 4 bases, leaving 10 bases not matched to a gene. DNA for the CDR3: TGTGCCAGTAGTTCCCGCGGACAGGGCCTTTACGAGCAGTACTTC. Amino acid sequence: CASSSRGQGLYEQYF.

J is TRBJ2-7 and V is TRBV28; 9 bases match TRBD1. The germline V gene encodes CDR1 MDHEN and CDR2 SYDVKM. The CDR3 sequence is 15 residues long. J lost 5 bases, V lost 7 bases, and 12 bases had no gene match. As DNA, the CDR3 is TGTGCCAGCACAGTCGGGTGGGACAGGGTAAACGAGCAGTACTTC. Its translation is CASTVGWDRVNEQYF.

The chain links TRBV29-1 to TRBJ1-5; D not certain. From germline, CDR1 is SQVTM and CDR2 ANQGSEA. CDR3 length: 13 residues. V dropped 1 base and J dropped 5 bases, with 9 bases sitting between them. Written as DNA, the CDR3 is TGCAGCGTTGAAGGAAGCCGCGATCAGCCCCAGCATTTT. It translates to CSVEGSRDQPQHF.

This sequence joins TRBV5-1 and TRBJ2-7; 8 bases are shared with TRBD2. Germline CDR1 reads SGHRS; CDR2 reads YFSETQ. The CDR3 length is 16 residues. V shed 0 bases and J 6 bases; nucleotides not matched to a gene: 11. CDR3 DNA sequence: TGCGCCAGCAGCTTGGGAGAGGGAGCGGGAGATCCCGAGCAGTACTTC. It codes for CASSLGEGAGDPEQYF.

This clone was counted a few times. The chain links TRBV4-1 to TRBJ1-1, with unresolved D. The V and J ends lost 3 bases and 1 base respectively, with 9 bases between them. Germline assignment: CDR1 MGHRA and CDR2 YSYEKL. The CDR3 consists of 14 residues. DNA of the CDR3: TGCGCCAGCAGCCAGCCCACAGAGAACACTGAAGCTTTCTTT. Amino acids: CASSQPTENTEAFF.

The chain joins TRBV27 to TRBJ2-7; TRBD2 might be the D (5 bases). V was cut by 6 bases and J by 4 bases, with 13 bases left in between. Germline lookup yields CDR1 MNHEY and CDR2 SMNVEV (reference sequence). The CDR3 contains 13 residues. CDR3 coding DNA: TGTGCCAGCAGGCGCGGGCCAGGTTACGAGCAGTACTTC. Translated: CASRRGPGYEQYF.

The chain employs TRBV13 and TRBJ1-2; D not certain. Germline values: CDR1 PRHDT, CDR2 FYEKMQ (reference sequence). This CDR3 contains 15 residues. Trimming took off 5 bases at V and 6 bases at J, with 19 bases between the two ends. CDR3 region: CASSPSDTDGDGYTF. CDR3 bases: TGTGCCAGCAGCCCTAGCGACACAGATGGGGATGGCTACACCTTC.

The chain uses TRBV28 and TRBJ2-7; D perhaps matches TRBD2 (7 bases). The V gene's germline CDR1 is MDHEN and CDR2 SYDVKM. Trimming removed 8 bases from V and 5 bases from J, with 28 bases in between. The length of the CDR3 is 17 residues. The DNA for the CDR3 is TGTGCCAGCCAACTAGCAACCGGGGGGCGAGGGATTAACGAGCAGTACTTC. It yields the protein CASQLATGGRGINEQYF.

This clone was observed once. The chain uses TRBV6-6 and TRBJ1-2; weak D call: TRBD1 (6 bases). V shed 10 bases and J shed 5 bases, with 20 bases lying between them. The CDR3 is made up of 14 amino acids. Looked up from germline, CDR1 is MNHNY and CDR2 is SVGAGI (reference sequence). The CDR3 DNA is TGTGCCACCCGGGACACAATAGAGAGATATGGCTACACCTTC. Protein sequence: CATRDTIERYGYTF.